This T cell receptor beta chain derives from a study of blood T cell repertoires in COVID-19. Across the study: Acute-phase and convalescent COVID-19 samples originated in the United States, Italy and Spain. Sources were T cells, B-cell-depleted T cells, or PBMCs; the material itself was cDNA or gDNA.

A Seattle source enrolled patients during active infection and followed them longitudinally. Methods used by the authors: Using reference gene primer amplification, nucleated cell counts were estimated. The data were produced by immunoSEQ multiplex PCR, yet TCRdb's version contains in-frame clones alone and is incomplete. From that table come the V and J calls and clone size; the DNA was used to work out D and trimming. The profile shows approximately 500,000 clones, roughly 91% of them singletons. Germline CDR1 is LNHDA and CDR2 is SQIVND (reference sequence). The CDR3 sequence is 14 residues long. Deletions cut 3 bases from V and 4 bases from J, with 12 bases between.

The sequenced sample was peripheral blood. The chain combines TRBV19 with TRBJ1-2; D call uncertain. The sequence was obtained from a woman aged 50 to 60 with COVID-19, enrolled during active disease. The CDR3 DNA reads as TGTGCCAGTAGTATTATAGGAGAACGCTATGGCTACACCTTC. Translated, it gives CASSIIGERYGYTF.